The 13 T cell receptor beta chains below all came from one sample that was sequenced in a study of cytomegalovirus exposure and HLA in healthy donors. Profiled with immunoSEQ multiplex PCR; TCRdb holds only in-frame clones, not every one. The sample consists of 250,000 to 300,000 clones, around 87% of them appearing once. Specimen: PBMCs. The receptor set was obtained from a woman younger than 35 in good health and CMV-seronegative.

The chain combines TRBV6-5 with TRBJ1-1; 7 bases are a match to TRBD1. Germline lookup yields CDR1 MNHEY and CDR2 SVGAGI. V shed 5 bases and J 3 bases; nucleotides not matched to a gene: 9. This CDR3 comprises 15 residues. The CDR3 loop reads CASSHRDRGYTEAFF. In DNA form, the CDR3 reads TGTGCCAGCAGTCACCGGGACAGAGGTTACACTGAAGCTTTCTTT.

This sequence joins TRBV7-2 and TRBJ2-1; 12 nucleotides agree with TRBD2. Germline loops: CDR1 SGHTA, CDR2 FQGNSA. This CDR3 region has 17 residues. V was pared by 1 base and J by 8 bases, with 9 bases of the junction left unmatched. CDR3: CASSLDGASGGAYEQFF. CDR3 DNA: TGTGCCAGCAGCTTAGATGGGGCTAGCGGGGGGGCCTATGAGCAGTTCTTC.

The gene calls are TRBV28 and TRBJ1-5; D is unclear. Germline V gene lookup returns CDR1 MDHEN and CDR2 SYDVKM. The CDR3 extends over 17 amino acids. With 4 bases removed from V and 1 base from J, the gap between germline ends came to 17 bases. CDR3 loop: CASSSFESGPSNQPQHF. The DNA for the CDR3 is TGTGCCAGCAGTTCGTTCGAATCAGGCCCGAGCAATCAGCCCCAGCATTTT.

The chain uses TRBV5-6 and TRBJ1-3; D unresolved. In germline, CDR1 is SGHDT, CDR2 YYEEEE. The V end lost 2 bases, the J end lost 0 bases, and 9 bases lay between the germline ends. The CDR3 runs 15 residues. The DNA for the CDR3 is TGTGCCAGCAGCTTTGGAGGTGGCTCTGGAAACACCATATATTTT. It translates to CASSFGGGSGNTIYF.

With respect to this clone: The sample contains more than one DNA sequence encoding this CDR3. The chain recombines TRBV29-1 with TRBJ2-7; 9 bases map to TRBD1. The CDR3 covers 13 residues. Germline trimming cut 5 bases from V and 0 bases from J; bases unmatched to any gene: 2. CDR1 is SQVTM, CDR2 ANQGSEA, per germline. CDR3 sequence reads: CSVLTGGSYEQYV. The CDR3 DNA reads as TGCAGCGTTCTGACAGGGGGCTCCTACGAGCAGTACGTC.

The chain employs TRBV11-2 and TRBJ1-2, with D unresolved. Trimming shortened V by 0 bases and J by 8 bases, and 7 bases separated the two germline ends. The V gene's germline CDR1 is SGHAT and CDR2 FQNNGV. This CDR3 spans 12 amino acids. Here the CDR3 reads CASSLEEGGYTF. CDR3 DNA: TGTGCCAGCAGCTTAGAAGAGGGCGGCTACACCTTC.

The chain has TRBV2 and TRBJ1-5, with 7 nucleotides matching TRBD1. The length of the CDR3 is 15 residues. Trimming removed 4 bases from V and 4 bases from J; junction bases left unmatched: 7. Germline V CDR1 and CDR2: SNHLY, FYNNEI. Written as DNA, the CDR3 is TGTGCCAGCAGTGTCCGGACAGGCCGGAATCAGCCCCAGCATTTT. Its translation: CASSVRTGRNQPQHF.

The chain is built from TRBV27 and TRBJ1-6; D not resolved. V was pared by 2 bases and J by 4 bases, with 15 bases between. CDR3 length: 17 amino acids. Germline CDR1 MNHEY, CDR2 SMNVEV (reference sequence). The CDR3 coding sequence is TGTGCCAGCAGTTTAATGGGCGTTGGCCTTTATAATTCACCCCTCCACTTT. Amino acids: CASSLMGVGLYNSPLHF.

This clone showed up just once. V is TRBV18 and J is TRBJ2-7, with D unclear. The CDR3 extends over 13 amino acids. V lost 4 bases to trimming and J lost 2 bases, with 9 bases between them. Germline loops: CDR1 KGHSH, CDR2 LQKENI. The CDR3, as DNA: TGTGCCAGCTCACGCGGCAGAACCTACGAGCAGTACTTC. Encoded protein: CASSRGRTYEQYF. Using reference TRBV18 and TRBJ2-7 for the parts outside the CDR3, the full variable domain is NAGVMQNPRHLVRRRGQEARLRCSPMKGHSHVYWYRQLPEEGLKFMVYLQKENIIDESGMPKERFSAEFPKEGPSILRIQQVVRGDSAAYFCASSRGRTYEQYFGPGTRLTVT.

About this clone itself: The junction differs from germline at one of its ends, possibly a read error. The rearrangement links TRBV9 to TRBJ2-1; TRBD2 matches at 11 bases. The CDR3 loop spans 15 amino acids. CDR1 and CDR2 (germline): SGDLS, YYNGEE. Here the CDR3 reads CASSSSGGTYNEQFF. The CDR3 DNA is TGTGCCAGCAGCTCTAGCGGGGGGACCTACAATGAACAGTTCTTC.

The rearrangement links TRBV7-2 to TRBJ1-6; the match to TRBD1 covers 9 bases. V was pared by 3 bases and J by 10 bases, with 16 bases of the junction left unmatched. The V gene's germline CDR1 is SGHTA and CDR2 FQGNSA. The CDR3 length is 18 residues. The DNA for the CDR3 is TGTGCCAGCAGCTTTTATGGTATGTCGGGACAGGGCCGCTCACCCCTCCACTTT. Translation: CASSFYGMSGQGRSPLHF. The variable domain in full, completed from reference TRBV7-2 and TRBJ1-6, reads GAGVSQSPSNKVTEKGKDVELRCDPISGHTALYWYRQSLGQGLEFLIYFQGNSAPDKSGLPSDRFSAERTGGSVSTLTIQRTQQEDSAVYLCASSFYGMSGQGRSPLHFGNGTRLTVT.

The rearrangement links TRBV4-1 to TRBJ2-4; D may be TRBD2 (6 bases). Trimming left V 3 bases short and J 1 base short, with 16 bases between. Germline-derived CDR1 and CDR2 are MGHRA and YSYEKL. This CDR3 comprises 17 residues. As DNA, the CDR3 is TGCGCCAGCAGCCATCCCTCAAAGGGGAGGGCCAAAAACATTCAGTACTTC. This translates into CASSHPSKGRAKNIQYF.

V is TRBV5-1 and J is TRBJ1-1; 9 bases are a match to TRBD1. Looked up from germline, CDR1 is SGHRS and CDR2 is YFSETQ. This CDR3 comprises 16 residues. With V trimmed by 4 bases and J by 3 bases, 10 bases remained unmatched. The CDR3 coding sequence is TGCGCCAGCAGCCCATACAGGGGGCTGGGCGACACTGAAGCTTTCTTT. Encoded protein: CASSPYRGLGDTEAFF.